The T cell receptor (beta chain) under discussion was sequenced for a study of cytomegalovirus exposure and HLA in healthy donors. Study-wide findings and caveats: Rare TCR sequences predominated, though certain public TCRs were found in many donors.

The PCR was carried out with 60 Vbeta primers and 13 Jbeta primers. Method: immunoSEQ multiplex PCR; TCRdb's copy keeps in-frame clones and lacks some. The data hold tens of thousands of clones, with more than 65% observed a single time. In the case of this clone: The antigen remains unidentified.

The V end lost 5 bases, the J end lost 0 bases, and 14 bases lay between the germline ends. The CDR3 extends over 16 amino acids. The V gene's germline CDR1 is PRHDT and CDR2 FYEKMQ (reference sequence). The chain carries TRBV13 and TRBJ2-1; possible D gene TRBD1, 6 bases. The sample taken for sequencing was PBMCs. The sequence came from a man younger than 40 in good health and CMV-seronegative. The CDR3 sequence: CASSTTRGRSYNEQFF. DNA of the CDR3: TGTGCCAGCAGCACCACCAGGGGACGCTCCTACAATGAGCAGTTCTTC.